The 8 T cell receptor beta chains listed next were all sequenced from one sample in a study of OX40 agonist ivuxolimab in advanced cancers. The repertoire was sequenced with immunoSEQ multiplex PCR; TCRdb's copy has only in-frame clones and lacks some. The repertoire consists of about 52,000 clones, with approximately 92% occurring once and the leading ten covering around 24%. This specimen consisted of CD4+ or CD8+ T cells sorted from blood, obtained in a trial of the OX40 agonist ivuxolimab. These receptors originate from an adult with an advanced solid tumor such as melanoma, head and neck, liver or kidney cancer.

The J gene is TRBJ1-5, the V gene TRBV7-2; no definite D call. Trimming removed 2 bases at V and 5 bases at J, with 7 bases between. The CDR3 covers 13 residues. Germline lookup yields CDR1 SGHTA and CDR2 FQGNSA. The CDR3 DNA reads TGTGCCAGCAGCTTATGGCGTTATCAGCCCCAGCATTTT. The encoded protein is CASSLWRYQPQHF.

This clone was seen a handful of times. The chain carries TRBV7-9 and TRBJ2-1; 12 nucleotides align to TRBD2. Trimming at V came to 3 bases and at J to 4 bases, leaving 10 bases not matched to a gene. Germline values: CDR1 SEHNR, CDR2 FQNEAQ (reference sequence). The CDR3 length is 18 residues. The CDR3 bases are TGTGCCAGCAGCTTCCGGCTAGCGGGAGGGCCTTCTTACAATGAGCAGTTCTTC. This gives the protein CASSFRLAGGPSYNEQFF.

CDR3 DNA sequence: TGTGCCAGTAGTATCGGCGGGGCCAATGAGCAGTTCTTC. The encoded protein is CASSIGGANEQFF. The chain combines TRBV19 with TRBJ2-1, with TRBD2 as a possible D gene (6 bases). V was shortened by 3 bases and J by 6 bases, with 9 bases between the two germline ends. The CDR3 runs to 13 residues. Germline V gene lookup returns CDR1 LNHDA and CDR2 SQIVND (reference sequence).

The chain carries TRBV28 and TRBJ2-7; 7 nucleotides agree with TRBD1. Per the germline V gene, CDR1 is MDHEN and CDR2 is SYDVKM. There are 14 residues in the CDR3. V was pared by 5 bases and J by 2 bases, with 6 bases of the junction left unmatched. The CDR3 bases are TGTGCCAGCAGTCCGGACAGGTCGACCTACGAGCAGTACTTC. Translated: CASSPDRSTYEQYF. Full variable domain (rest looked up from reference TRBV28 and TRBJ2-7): DVKVTQSSRYLVKRTGEKVFLECVQDMDHENMFWYRQDPGLGLRLIYFSYDVKMKEKGDIPEGYSVSREKKERFSLILESASTNQTSMYLCASSPDRSTYEQYFGPGTRLTVT.

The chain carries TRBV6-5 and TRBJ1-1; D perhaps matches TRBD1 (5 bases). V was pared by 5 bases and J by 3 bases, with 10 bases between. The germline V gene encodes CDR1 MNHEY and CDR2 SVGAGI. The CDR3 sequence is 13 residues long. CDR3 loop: CASSTQGYTEAFF. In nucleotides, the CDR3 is TGTGCCAGCAGTACTCAGGGATACACTGAAGCTTTCTTT.

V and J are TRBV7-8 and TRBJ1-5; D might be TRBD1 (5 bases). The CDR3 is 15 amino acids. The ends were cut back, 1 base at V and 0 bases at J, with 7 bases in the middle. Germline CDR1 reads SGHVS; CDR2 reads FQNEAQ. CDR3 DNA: TGTGCCAGCAGCTTAGGGGGCTCTAGCAATCAGCCCCAGCATTTT. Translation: CASSLGGSSNQPQHF.

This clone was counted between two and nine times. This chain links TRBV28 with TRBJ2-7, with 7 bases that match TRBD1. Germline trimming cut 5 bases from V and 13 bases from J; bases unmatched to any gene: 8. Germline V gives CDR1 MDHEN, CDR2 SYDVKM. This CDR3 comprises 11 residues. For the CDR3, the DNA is TGTGCCAGCAGTCATAGTTGGGACAGCTACTTC. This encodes CASSHSWDSYF.

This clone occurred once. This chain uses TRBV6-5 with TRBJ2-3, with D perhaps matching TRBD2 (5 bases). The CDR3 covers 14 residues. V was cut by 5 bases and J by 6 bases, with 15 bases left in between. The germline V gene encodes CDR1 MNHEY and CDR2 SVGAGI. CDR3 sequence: CASSKTRIPDTQYF. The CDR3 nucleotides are TGTGCCAGCAGTAAAACTAGAATCCCCGATACGCAGTATTTT.